This TCR beta chain stems from a study of blood T cell repertoires in COVID-19. About the research overall: Both acute and convalescent COVID-19 samples were obtained from the United States, Italy and Spain. T cells, B-cell-depleted T cells, or PBMCs supplied cDNA or gDNA.

Per the study methods: Nucleated cell counts were estimated from reference gene primer amplification. Generated by immunoSEQ multiplex PCR, the TCRdb table keeps only in-frame clones and is missing some. V, J and clone size are those of that table, while D and trimming were read from the DNA. In the table there are about 440,000 clones, roughly 88% of which are singletons. The Seattle patients joined while their infection was active and were tracked longitudinally afterward. The material sequenced was peripheral blood. This receptor was obtained from a woman between 50 and 59 years old with COVID-19, enrolled during active disease.

CDR3 sequence reads: CSAPFNTEAFF. The DNA of the CDR3 is TGCAGTGCCCCCTTCAACACTGAAGCTTTCTTT. This chain connects TRBV20-1 to TRBJ1-1; unclear D gene. V lost 6 bases, J lost 2 bases, and 7 bases lay in between. The CDR3 totals 11 residues. Germline-derived CDR1 and CDR2 are DFQATT and SNEGSKA (reference sequence).